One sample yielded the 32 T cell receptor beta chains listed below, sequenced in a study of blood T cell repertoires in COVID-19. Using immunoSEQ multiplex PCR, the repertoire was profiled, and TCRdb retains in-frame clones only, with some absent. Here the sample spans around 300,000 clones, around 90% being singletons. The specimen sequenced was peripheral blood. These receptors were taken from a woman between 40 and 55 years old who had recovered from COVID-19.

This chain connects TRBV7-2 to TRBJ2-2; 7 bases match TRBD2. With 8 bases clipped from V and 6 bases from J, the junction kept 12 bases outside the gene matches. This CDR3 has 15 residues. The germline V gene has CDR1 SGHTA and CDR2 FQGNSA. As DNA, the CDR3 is TGTGCCAGCGGACCGCGGGAGATCGCGGCCGGGGAGCTGTTTTTT. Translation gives CASGPREIAAGELFF.

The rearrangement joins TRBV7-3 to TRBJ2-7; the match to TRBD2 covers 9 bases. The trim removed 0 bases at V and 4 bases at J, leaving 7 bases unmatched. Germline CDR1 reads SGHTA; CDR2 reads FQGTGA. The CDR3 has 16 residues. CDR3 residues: CASSLTGPAGGYEQYF. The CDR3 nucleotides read TGTGCCAGCAGCTTAACCGGGCCAGCGGGGGGATACGAGCAGTACTTC.

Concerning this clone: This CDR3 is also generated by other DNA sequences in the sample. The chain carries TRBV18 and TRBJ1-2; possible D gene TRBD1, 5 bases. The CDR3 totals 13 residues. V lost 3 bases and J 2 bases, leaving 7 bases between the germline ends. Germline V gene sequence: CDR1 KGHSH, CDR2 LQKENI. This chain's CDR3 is CASSPEGNYGYTF. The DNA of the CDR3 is TGTGCCAGCTCACCGGAGGGGAACTATGGCTACACCTTC.

CDR3 nucleotide sequence: TGTGCCAGCACTGGGCTATACACCGGGGAGCTGTTTTTT. Its protein is CASTGLYTGELFF. The V call is TRBV12-3 or TRBV12-4, the J call TRBJ2-2; the D is unclear. CDR3 length equals 13 residues. V lost 7 bases, J lost 3 bases, and 9 bases lay in between.

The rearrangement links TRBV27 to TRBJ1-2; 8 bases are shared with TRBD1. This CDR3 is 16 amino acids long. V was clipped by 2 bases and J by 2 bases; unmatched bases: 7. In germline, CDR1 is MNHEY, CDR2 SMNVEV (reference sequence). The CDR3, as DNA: TGTGCCAGCAGTTTAAAACCAGGGGGCGGGAACTATGGCTACACCTTC. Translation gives CASSLKPGGGNYGYTF.

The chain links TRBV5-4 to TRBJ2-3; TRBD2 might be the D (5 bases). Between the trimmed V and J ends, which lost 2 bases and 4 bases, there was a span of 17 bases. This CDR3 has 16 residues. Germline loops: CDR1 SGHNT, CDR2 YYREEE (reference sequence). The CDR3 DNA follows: TGTGCCAGCAGCTTAGTAGGAGGTCTCTCCGCAGATACGCAGTATTTT. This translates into CASSLVGGLSADTQYF.

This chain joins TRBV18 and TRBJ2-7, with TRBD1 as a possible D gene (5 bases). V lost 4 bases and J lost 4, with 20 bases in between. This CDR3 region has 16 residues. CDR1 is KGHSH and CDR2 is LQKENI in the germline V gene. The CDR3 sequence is CASSHESGANRYEQYF. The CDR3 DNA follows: TGTGCCAGCTCACACGAAAGTGGGGCTAATCGGTACGAGCAGTACTTC.

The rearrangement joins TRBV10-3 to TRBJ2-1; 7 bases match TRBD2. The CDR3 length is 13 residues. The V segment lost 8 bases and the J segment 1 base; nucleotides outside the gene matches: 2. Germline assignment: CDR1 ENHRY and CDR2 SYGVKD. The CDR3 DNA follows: TGTGCCATCGGGGGAGGGTCCTACAATGAGCAGTTCTTC. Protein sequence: CAIGGGSYNEQFF.

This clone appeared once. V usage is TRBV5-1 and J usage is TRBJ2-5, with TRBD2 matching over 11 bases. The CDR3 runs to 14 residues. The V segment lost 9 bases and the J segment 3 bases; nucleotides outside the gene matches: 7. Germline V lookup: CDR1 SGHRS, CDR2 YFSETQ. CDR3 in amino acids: CATRTSGFEETQYF. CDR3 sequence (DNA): TGCGCCACTAGGACTAGCGGGTTTGAAGAGACCCAGTACTTC. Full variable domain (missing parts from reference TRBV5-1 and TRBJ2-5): KAGVTQTPRYLIKTRGQQVTLSCSPISGHRSVSWYQQTPGQGLQFLFEYFSETQRNKGNFPGRFSGRQFSNSRSEMNVSTLELGDSALYLCATRTSGFEETQYFGPGTRLLVL.

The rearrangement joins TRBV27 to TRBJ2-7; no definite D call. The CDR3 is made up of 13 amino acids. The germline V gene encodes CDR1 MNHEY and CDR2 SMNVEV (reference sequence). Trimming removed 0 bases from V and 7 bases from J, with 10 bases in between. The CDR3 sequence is CASSLSRDGEQYF. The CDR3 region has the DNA TGTGCCAGCAGTTTATCGCGCGACGGGGAGCAGTACTTC.

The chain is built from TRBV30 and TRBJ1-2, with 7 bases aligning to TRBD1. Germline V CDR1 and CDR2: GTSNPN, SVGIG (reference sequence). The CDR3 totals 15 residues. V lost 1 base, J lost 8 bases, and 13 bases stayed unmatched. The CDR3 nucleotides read TGTGCCTGGAGTGCCCAGGAAGGGACAGTGAGCGGCTACACCTTC. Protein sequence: CAWSAQEGTVSGYTF.

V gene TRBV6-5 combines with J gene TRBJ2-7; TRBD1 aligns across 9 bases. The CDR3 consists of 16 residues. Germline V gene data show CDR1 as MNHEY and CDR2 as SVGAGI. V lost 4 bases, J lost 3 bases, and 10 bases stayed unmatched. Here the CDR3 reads CASSSQPGQGRYEQYF. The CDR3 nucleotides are TGTGCCAGCAGTTCCCAACCGGGACAGGGTCGCTACGAGCAGTACTTC.

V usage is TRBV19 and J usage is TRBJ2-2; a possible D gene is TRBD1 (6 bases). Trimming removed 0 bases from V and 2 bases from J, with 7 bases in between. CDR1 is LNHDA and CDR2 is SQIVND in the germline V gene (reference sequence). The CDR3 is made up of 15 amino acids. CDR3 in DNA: TGTGCCAGTAGTATAGATGGGACAAACACCGGGGAGCTGTTTTTT. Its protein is CASSIDGTNTGELFF.

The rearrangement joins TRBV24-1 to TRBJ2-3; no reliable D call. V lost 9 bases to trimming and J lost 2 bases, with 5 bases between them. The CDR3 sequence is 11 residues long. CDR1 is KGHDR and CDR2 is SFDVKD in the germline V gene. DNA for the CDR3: TGTGCCACCGAGAACACAGATACGCAGTATTTT. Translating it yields CATENTDTQYF.

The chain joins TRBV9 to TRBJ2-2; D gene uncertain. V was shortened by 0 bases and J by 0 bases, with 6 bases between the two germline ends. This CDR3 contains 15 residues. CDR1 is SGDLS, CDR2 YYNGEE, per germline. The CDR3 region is CASSVALPNTGELFF. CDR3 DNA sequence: TGTGCCAGCAGCGTAGCTCTCCCGAACACCGGGGAGCTGTTTTTT.

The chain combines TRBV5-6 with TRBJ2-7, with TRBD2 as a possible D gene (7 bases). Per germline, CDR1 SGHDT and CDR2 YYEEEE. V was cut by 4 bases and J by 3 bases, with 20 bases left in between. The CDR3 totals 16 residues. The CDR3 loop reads CASSGARGGSRYEQYF. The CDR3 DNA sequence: TGTGCCAGCAGCGGGGCCAGGGGCGGGAGTCGCTACGAGCAGTACTTC.

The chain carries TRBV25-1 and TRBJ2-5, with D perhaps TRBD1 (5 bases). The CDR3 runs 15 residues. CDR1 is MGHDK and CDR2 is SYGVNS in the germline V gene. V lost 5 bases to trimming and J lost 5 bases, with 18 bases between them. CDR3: CASSSKGAGLETQYF. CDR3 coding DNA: TGTGCCAGCAGTTCTAAAGGGGCAGGGTTGGAGACCCAGTACTTC. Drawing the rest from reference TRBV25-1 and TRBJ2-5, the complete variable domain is EADIYQTPRYLVIGTGKKITLECSQTMGHDKMYWYQQDPGMELHLIHYSYGVNSTEKGDLSSESTVSRIRTEHFPLTLESARPSHTSQYLCASSSKGAGLETQYFGPGTRLLVL.

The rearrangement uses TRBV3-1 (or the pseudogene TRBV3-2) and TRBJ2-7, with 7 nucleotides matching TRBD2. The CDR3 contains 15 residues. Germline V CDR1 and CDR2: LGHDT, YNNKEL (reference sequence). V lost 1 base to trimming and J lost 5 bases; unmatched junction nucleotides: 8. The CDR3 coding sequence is TGTGCCAGCAGCCAAGCTCTAGCGGTGCCCCACGAGCAGTACTTC. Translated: CASSQALAVPHEQYF.

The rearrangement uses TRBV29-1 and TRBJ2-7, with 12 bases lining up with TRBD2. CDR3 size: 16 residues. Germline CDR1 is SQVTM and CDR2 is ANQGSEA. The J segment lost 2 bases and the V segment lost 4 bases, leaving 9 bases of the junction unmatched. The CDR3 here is CSVGLAGEKPPYEQYF. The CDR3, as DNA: TGCAGCGTTGGACTAGCGGGAGAAAAACCCCCCTACGAGCAGTACTTC.

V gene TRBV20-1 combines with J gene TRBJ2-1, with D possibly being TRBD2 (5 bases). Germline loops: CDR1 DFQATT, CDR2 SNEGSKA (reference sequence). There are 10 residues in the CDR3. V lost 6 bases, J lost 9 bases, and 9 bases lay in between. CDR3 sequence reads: CSARRSEQFF. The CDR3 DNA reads TGCAGTGCACGGAGGAGTGAGCAGTTCTTC.

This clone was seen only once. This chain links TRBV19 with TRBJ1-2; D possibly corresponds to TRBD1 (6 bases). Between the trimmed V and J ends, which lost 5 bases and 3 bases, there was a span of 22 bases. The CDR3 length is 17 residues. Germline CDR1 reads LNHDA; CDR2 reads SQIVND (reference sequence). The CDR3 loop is CASSSGQAYFSDYGYTF. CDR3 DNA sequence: TGTGCCAGTAGTTCGGGACAAGCATATTTTTCGGACTATGGCTACACCTTC.

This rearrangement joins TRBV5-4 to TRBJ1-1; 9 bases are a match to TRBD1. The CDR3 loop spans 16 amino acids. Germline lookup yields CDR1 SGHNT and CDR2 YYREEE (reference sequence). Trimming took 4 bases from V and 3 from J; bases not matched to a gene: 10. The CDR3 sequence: CASSGGGTGKYTEAFF. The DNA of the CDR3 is TGTGCCAGCAGCGGGGGGGGGACAGGGAAGTACACTGAAGCTTTCTTT.

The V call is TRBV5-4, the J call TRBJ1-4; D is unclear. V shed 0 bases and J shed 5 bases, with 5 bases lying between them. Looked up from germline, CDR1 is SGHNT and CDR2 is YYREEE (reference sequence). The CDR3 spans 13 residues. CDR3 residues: CASSLVGNEKLFF. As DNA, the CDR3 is TGTGCCAGCAGCTTGGTGGGCAATGAAAAACTGTTTTTT.

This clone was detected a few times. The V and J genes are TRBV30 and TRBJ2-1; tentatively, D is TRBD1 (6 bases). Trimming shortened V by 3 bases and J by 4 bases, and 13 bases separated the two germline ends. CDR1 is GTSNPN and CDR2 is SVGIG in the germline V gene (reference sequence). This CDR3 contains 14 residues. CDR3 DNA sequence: TGTGCCTGGAGAAGCTCGAGGGGGTACAATGAGCAGTTCTTC. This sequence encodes CAWRSSRGYNEQFF. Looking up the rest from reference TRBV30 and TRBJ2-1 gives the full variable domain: SQTIHQWPATLVQPVGSPLSLECTVEGTSNPNLYWYRQAAGRGLQLLFYSVGIGQISSEVPQNLSASRPQDRQFILSSKKLLLSDSGFYLCAWRSSRGYNEQFFGPGTRLTVL.

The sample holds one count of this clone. CDR3: CASRRTATSTDTQYF. DNA for the CDR3: TGTGCCAGCCGGCGCACAGCTACTAGCACAGATACGCAGTATTTT. This chain uses TRBV7-8 with TRBJ2-3; D is unresolved. Germline lookup yields CDR1 SGHVS and CDR2 FQNEAQ. CDR3 length: 15 amino acids. Trimming stripped 8 bases from V and 0 bases from J, with 15 bases between. Full variable domain (remainder filled in from reference TRBV7-8 and TRBJ2-3): GAGVSQSPRYKVAKRGQDVALRCDPISGHVSLFWYQQALGQGPEFLTYFQNEAQLDKSGLPSDRFFAERPEGSVSTLKIQRTQQEDSAVYLCASRRTATSTDTQYFGPGTRLTVL.

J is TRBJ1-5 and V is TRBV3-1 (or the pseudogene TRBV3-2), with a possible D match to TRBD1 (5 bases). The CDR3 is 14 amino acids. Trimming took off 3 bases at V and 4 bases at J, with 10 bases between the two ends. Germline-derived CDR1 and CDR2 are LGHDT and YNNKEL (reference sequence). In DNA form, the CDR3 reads TGTGCCAGCAGCCAGGGGCGCGCAAATCAGCCCCAGCATTTT. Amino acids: CASSQGRANQPQHF.

The CDR3 sequence is CASAGTRNEQFF. The CDR3 bases are TGTGCCAGCGCCGGGACTAGAAATGAGCAGTTCTTC. The chain combines TRBV2 with TRBJ2-1, with 8 bases identical to TRBD2. The V and J ends lost 8 bases and 7 bases, in that order; junction bases with no gene match: 4. The germline V gene has CDR1 SNHLY and CDR2 FYNNEI. This CDR3 is built from 12 residues. The full variable domain, completed using reference TRBV2 and TRBJ2-1, is EPEVTQTPSHQVTQMGQEVILRCVPISNHLYFYWYRQILGQKVEFLVSFYNNEISEKSEIFDDQFSVERPDGSNFTLKIRSTKLEDSAMYFCASAGTRNEQFFGPGTRLTVL.

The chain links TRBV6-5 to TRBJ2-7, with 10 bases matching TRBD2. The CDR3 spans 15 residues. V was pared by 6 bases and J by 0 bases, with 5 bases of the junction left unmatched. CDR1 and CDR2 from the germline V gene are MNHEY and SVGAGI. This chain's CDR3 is CASRLAGIASYEQYF. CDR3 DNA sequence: TGTGCCAGCAGACTAGCGGGGATTGCCTCCTACGAGCAGTACTTC.

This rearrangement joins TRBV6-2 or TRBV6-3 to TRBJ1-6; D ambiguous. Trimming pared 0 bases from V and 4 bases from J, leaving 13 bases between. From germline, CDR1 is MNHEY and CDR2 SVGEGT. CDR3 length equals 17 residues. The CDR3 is CASSYSEGGGYNSPLHF. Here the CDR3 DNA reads TGTGCCAGCAGTTACTCCGAGGGAGGAGGTTATAATTCACCCCTCCACTTT.

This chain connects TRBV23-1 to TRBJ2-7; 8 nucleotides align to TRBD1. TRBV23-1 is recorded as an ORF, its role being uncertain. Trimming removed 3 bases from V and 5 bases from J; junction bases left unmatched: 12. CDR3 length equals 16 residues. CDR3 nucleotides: TGCGCCAGCAGTCATCGCCCAAGGACAGGGAAAGACGAGCAGTACTTC. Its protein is CASSHRPRTGKDEQYF.

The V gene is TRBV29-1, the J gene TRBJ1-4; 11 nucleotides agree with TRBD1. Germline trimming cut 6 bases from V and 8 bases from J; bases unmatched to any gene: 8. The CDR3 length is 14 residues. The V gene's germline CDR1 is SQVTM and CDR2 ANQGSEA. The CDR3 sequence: CSVGTGGSQEKLFF. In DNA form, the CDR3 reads TGCAGCGTGGGGACAGGGGGGTCGCAGGAAAAACTGTTTTTT.

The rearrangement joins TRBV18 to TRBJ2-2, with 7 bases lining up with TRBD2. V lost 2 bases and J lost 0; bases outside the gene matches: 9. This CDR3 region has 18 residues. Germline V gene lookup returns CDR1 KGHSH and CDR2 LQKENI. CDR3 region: CASSPSAVLAPNTGELFF. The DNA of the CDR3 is TGTGCCAGCTCACCATCAGCGGTACTAGCGCCGAACACCGGGGAGCTGTTTTTT.